There are a few counts of the clone carrying this T cell receptor (beta chain). This same CDR3 is encoded by further DNA sequences in the sample. With MiXCR, TCRdb called clones anew from the PCR reads. The data show around 15,000 clones, 22% seen once. CDR3 length: 12 residues. With 9 bases removed from V and 6 bases from J, the gap between germline ends came to 12 bases. Germline V gene data show CDR1 as LNHNV and CDR2 as YYDKDF (reference sequence). All patients were treatment-naive before thyroid surgery. The sample is drawn from a study of metastatic and nonmetastatic thyroid tumors. Study overall: It was across blood and tumor or nodule tissue from malignant and benign thyroid patients that repertoires were compared.

The chain couples TRBV15 to TRBJ2-1; D uncertain. The sequence was collected from a female donor with papillary thyroid cancer or a benign thyroid nodule (not recorded which). Some clones in this sample may be carry-over from other donors' samples. The sample comprised adjacent normal tissue. The CDR3 DNA is TGTGCCACGGGCCATACTCCCAATGAGCAGTTCTTC. It yields the protein CATGHTPNEQFF.